These 32 T cell receptor beta chains were all obtained from the same sample, sequenced in a study of cytomegalovirus exposure and HLA in healthy donors. The PCR had 60 Vbeta and 13 Jbeta primers. Method: immunoSEQ multiplex PCR; TCRdb's copy keeps in-frame clones and lacks some. The data contain 200,000 or so clones, around 85% of them seen just once; the ten biggest clones take up around 0.2%. Input material: PBMCs. These receptors came from a girl aged 2-9 years in good health and CMV-seronegative.

DNA of the CDR3: TGTGCCAGCAGCCCACGGACTAAGGCTAATGAGCAGTTCTTC. This codes for CASSPRTKANEQFF. This rearrangement joins TRBV9 to TRBJ2-1; the D gene is possibly TRBD2 (6 bases). Germline V gene data show CDR1 as SGDLS and CDR2 as YYNGEE. The CDR3 totals 14 residues. V was cut by 4 bases and J by 7 bases, with 15 bases left in between.

V gene TRBV5-4 combines with J gene TRBJ2-7; 13 bases fit TRBD2. The CDR3 has 17 residues. Germline V gene data show CDR1 as SGHNT and CDR2 as YYREEE (reference sequence). The V and J ends lost 4 bases and 2 bases, in that order; junction bases with no gene match: 9. In DNA form, the CDR3 reads TGTGCCAGCAGCAGGACTAGCGGGAGAGCTCCCCCCTACGAGCAGTACTTC. Amino acid sequence: CASSRTSGRAPPYEQYF. Variable domain in full (rest from reference TRBV5-4 and TRBJ2-7): ETGVTQSPTHLIKTRGQQVTLRCSSQSGHNTVSWYQQALGQGPQFIFQYYREEENGRGNFPPRFSGLQFPNYSSELNVNALELDDSALYLCASSRTSGRAPPYEQYFGPGTRLTVT.

The chain joins TRBV10-2 to TRBJ2-2, with TRBD1 matching over 9 bases. CDR1 and CDR2 from the germline V gene are WSHSY and SAAADI. The trim removed 2 bases at V and 6 bases at J, leaving 4 bases unmatched. This CDR3 has 15 amino acids. The CDR3 nucleotides are TGCGCCAGCAGTGAGGGGACAGGGTACCCCGGGGAGCTGTTTTTT. This gives the protein CASSEGTGYPGELFF.

This clone turned up a few times. This chain uses TRBV19 with TRBJ1-1, with D possibly being TRBD1 (5 bases). The CDR3 has 16 amino acids. The germline V gene has CDR1 LNHDA and CDR2 SQIVND (reference sequence). The V and J ends lost 7 bases and 0 bases respectively, with 18 bases between them. The CDR3 coding sequence is TGTGCCAGTAAGAGAAGGGGCCAGACAATGAACACTGAAGCTTTCTTT. It codes for CASKRRGQTMNTEAFF.

The chain links TRBV9 to TRBJ1-2, with D unresolved. Germline V CDR1 and CDR2: SGDLS, YYNGEE. V was pared by 0 bases and J by 7 bases, with 13 bases between. CDR3 length equals 14 residues. As DNA, the CDR3 is TGTGCCAGCAGCGTAGGTCTGGGAGGCTCTGGCTACACCTTC. Protein sequence: CASSVGLGGSGYTF. Full variable domain (missing parts from reference TRBV9 and TRBJ1-2): DSGVTQTPKHLITATGQRVTLRCSPRSGDLSVYWYQQSLDQGLQFLIQYYNGEERAKGNILERFSAQQFPDLHSELNLSSLELGDSALYFCASSVGLGGSGYTFGSGTRLTVV.

The V gene is TRBV15, the J gene TRBJ1-4; no firm D call. Per the germline V gene, CDR1 is LNHNV and CDR2 is YYDKDF (reference sequence). The CDR3 extends over 14 amino acids. Trimming removed 3 bases at V and 4 bases at J, with 9 bases between. CDR3 in amino acids: CATSSAGINEKLFF. CDR3 nucleotide sequence: TGTGCCACCAGCAGTGCAGGCATTAATGAAAAACTGTTTTTT.

The chain uses TRBV9 and TRBJ1-2; TRBD1 is a possible D gene (5 bases). The length of the CDR3 is 14 residues. Trimming took 3 bases from V and 6 from J, leaving 15 bases between them. CDR1 is SGDLS and CDR2 is YYNGEE in the germline V gene. This CDR3 is CASSADYLGDGYTF. The DNA of the CDR3 is TGTGCCAGCAGCGCGGATTACCTAGGGGATGGCTACACCTTC.

The CDR3 is CASSPTGGNEQFF. The CDR3 DNA is TGTGCCAGCAGCCCCACGGGGGGGAATGAGCAGTTCTTC. This chain connects TRBV5-4 to TRBJ2-1; 8 positions match TRBD2. Per the germline V gene, CDR1 is SGHNT and CDR2 is YYREEE (reference sequence). The CDR3 contains 13 residues. Germline trimming cut 4 bases from V and 7 bases from J; bases unmatched to any gene: 4.

This rearrangement joins TRBV7-9 to TRBJ1-4; no firm D call. Looked up from germline, CDR1 is SEHNR and CDR2 is FQNEAQ (reference sequence). Trimming cost V 1 base and J 4 bases, with 7 bases left between them. The CDR3 has 14 amino acids. This CDR3 is CASSLVGGNEKLFF. The DNA for the CDR3 is TGTGCCAGCAGCTTAGTCGGCGGTAATGAAAAACTGTTTTTT.

The J gene is TRBJ1-5, the V gene TRBV27; the D is unclear. Trimming left V 2 bases short and J 2 bases short, with 7 bases between. The CDR3 totals 14 residues. Per the germline V gene, CDR1 is MNHEY and CDR2 is SMNVEV (reference sequence). CDR3 sequence: CASSLMAGNQPQHF. The CDR3 DNA is TGTGCCAGCAGTTTAATGGCAGGCAATCAGCCCCAGCATTTT.

The chain is built from TRBV30 and TRBJ2-7; the D gene is possibly TRBD2 (6 bases). The CDR3 is 16 residues long. Looked up from germline, CDR1 is GTSNPN and CDR2 is SVGIG (reference sequence). V gave up 0 bases and J gave up 0 bases, with 15 bases separating them. CDR3 DNA: TGTGCCTGGAGTGTACTAGGGACTGCGAGCTCCTACGAGCAGTACTTC. This encodes CAWSVLGTASSYEQYF.

V usage is TRBV4-1 and J usage is TRBJ1-2; tentatively, D is TRBD1 (5 bases). The CDR3 is 15 amino acids. V shed 0 bases and J shed 4 bases, with 12 bases lying between them. The germline V gene has CDR1 MGHRA and CDR2 YSYEKL. CDR3 DNA: TGCGCCAGCAGCCAAGATGACGGGGGACTCTATGGCTACACCTTC. Translation: CASSQDDGGLYGYTF.

The rearrangement joins TRBV7-8 to TRBJ1-1; 7 positions agree with TRBD1. Germline CDR1 and CDR2: SGHVS and FQNEAQ. The length of the CDR3 is 13 residues. V gave up 5 bases and J gave up 3 bases; unmatched junction bases: 3. The CDR3 sequence: CASSRDRDTEAFF. The DNA of the CDR3 is TGTGCCAGCAGCCGGGACAGAGACACTGAAGCTTTCTTT.

The DNA for the CDR3 is TGTGCCAGCAGTTGGGCCGCCGGGGAGGGCACTGAAGCTTTCTTT. Amino acid sequence: CASSWAAGEGTEAFF. The chain recombines TRBV6-5 with TRBJ1-1; the D is unclear. Germline CDR1 is MNHEY and CDR2 is SVGAGI. Trimming left V 4 bases short and J 4 bases short, with 16 bases between. The CDR3 covers 15 residues.

V usage is TRBV19 and J usage is TRBJ2-2; tentative D call: TRBD1 (6 bases). The CDR3 is 13 residues long. Germline assignment: CDR1 LNHDA and CDR2 SQIVND (reference sequence). Trimming pared 7 bases from V and 5 bases from J, leaving 11 bases between. CDR3 sequence (DNA): TGTGCCAGTAAGGGCCAGGGGACCGGGGAGCTGTTTTTT. It specifies CASKGQGTGELFF.

The chain links TRBV30 to TRBJ2-3, with TRBD2 identical over 8 bases. Losses at the gene ends were 7 bases for V and 1 base for J; bases not matched to a gene: 7. Germline CDR1 and CDR2: GTSNPN and SVGIG (reference sequence). The length of the CDR3 is 14 residues. The DNA of the CDR3 is TGTGCCTTCTATAGCGGGATGGGCACAGATACGCAGTATTTT. This encodes CAFYSGMGTDTQYF.

The CDR3 loop is CASSAGGYGYTF. CDR3 DNA sequence: TGTGCCAGCAGCGCCGGGGGCTATGGCTACACCTTC. This chain links TRBV5-6 with TRBJ1-2; maybe TRBD1 (5 bases). This CDR3 has 12 residues. CDR1 is SGHDT, CDR2 YYEEEE, per germline. V dropped 4 bases and J dropped 4 bases, with 8 bases sitting between them. Looking up the rest from reference TRBV5-6 and TRBJ1-2 gives the full variable domain: DAGVTQSPTHLIKTRGQQVTLRCSPKSGHDTVSWYQQALGQGPQFIFQYYEEEERQRGNFPDRFSGHQFPNYSSELNVNALLLGDSALYLCASSAGGYGYTFGSGTRLTVV.

The chain recombines TRBV6-6 with TRBJ2-7, with TRBD1 identical over 7 bases. The germline V gene encodes CDR1 MNHNY and CDR2 SVGAGI (reference sequence). The CDR3 totals 14 residues. V shed 6 bases and J 3 bases; nucleotides not matched to a gene: 8. CDR3 region: CASRTRDSHYEQYF. The CDR3 bases are TGTGCCAGCAGGACAAGGGACAGCCACTACGAGCAGTACTTC.

The chain joins TRBV27 to TRBJ2-1; 7 positions match TRBD2. This CDR3 has 16 amino acids. CDR1 MNHEY and CDR2 SMNVEV come from the germline V gene (reference sequence). The junction had 4 bases not matched to a gene; V was cut back by 2 bases and J by 0 bases. CDR3 residues: CASSLTSVISYNEQFF. As DNA, the CDR3 is TGTGCCAGCAGTTTAACTAGCGTGATCTCCTACAATGAGCAGTTCTTC.

This chain links TRBV7-9 with TRBJ2-5; maybe TRBD1 (6 bases). CDR3 length equals 15 residues. The V gene's germline CDR1 is SEHNR and CDR2 FQNEAQ (reference sequence). Trimming stripped 7 bases from V and 2 bases from J, with 17 bases between. The CDR3 region is CASTRTGTPQETQYF. The CDR3 nucleotides are TGTGCCAGCACCAGAACCGGGACACCGCAAGAGACCCAGTACTTC. Looking up the rest from reference TRBV7-9 and TRBJ2-5 gives the full variable domain: DTGVSQNPRHKITKRGQNVTFRCDPISEHNRLYWYRQTLGQGPEFLTYFQNEAQLEKSRLLSDRFSAERPKGSFSTLEIQRTEQGDSAMYLCASTRTGTPQETQYFGPGTRLLVL.

The rearrangement links TRBV6-5 to TRBJ2-7; 7 nucleotides agree with TRBD2. The germline V gene encodes CDR1 MNHEY and CDR2 SVGAGI. The CDR3 runs to 11 residues. V lost 9 bases to trimming and J lost 3 bases; unmatched junction nucleotides: 2. The CDR3 coding sequence is TGTGCCAGTGGGGGGGACTACGAGCAGTACTTC. Its protein product is CASGGDYEQYF.

V usage is TRBV7-9 and J usage is TRBJ2-7; possible D gene TRBD2, 6 bases. CDR1 and CDR2 (germline): SEHNR, FQNEAQ (reference sequence). V lost 3 bases, J lost 2 bases, and 11 bases lay in between. The CDR3 has 14 amino acids. CDR3 bases: TGTGCCAGCAGCTTCGTGGGGGGAGCCTACGAGCAGTACTTC. It is translated as CASSFVGGAYEQYF.

This chain connects TRBV13 to TRBJ1-1; D is undetermined. Between the trimmed V and J ends, which lost 1 base and 6 bases, there was a span of 18 bases. Germline values: CDR1 PRHDT, CDR2 FYEKMQ (reference sequence). CDR3 length equals 16 residues. The CDR3: CASSLEGSEILAEAFF. CDR3 bases: TGTGCCAGCAGCTTAGAAGGGAGCGAAATCTTGGCTGAAGCTTTCTTT.

V and J are TRBV27 and TRBJ1-5; no clear D. The CDR3 spans 14 residues. V lost 5 bases and J lost 0, with 8 bases in between. Germline V gives CDR1 MNHEY, CDR2 SMNVEV (reference sequence). CDR3 residues: CASSLYYSNQPQHF. The CDR3 DNA is TGTGCCAGCAGTCTATACTATAGCAATCAGCCCCAGCATTTT.

The chain links TRBV18 to TRBJ2-1, with TRBD2 matching 9 bases. The CDR3 extends over 15 amino acids. CDR1 is KGHSH and CDR2 is LQKENI in the germline V gene. V was clipped by 5 bases and J by 1 base; unmatched bases: 3. In DNA form, the CDR3 reads TGTGCCAGCTCAGCGACTAGCGGATCCTACAATGAGCAGTTCTTC. Amino acid sequence: CASSATSGSYNEQFF.

The CDR3 sequence: CASSLAGQANSPLHF. The CDR3 nucleotides read TGTGCCAGCTCCCTGGCGGGACAGGCGAATTCACCCCTCCACTTT. J is TRBJ1-6 and V is TRBV18; 8 positions agree with TRBD1. The CDR3 length is 15 residues. V lost 6 bases to trimming and J lost 7 bases; unmatched junction nucleotides: 8. CDR1 is KGHSH and CDR2 is LQKENI in the germline V gene.

V and J are TRBV29-1 and TRBJ2-7; maybe TRBD1 (6 bases). V lost 7 bases and J lost 3, with 13 bases in between. The CDR3 consists of 12 residues. Germline CDR1 SQVTM, CDR2 ANQGSEA. CDR3 sequence: CSAKDSIYEQYF. The CDR3 region has the DNA TGCAGCGCCAAGGACAGTATCTACGAGCAGTACTTC.

V usage is TRBV4-1 and J usage is TRBJ2-7, with D perhaps matching TRBD1 (5 bases). Germline values: CDR1 MGHRA, CDR2 YSYEKL. The V gene lost 4 bases and the J gene lost 1 base, with 17 bases spanning the gap. The CDR3 runs to 16 residues. The CDR3, as DNA: TGCGCCAGCAGCCTAACCCTACAGGTTCTGTCCTACGAGCAGTACTTC. Encoded protein: CASSLTLQVLSYEQYF.

The V call is TRBV30, the J call TRBJ1-2; 9 nucleotides align to TRBD1. CDR3 length equals 11 residues. Germline CDR1 and CDR2: GTSNPN and SVGIG (reference sequence). This chain's CDR3 is CAAGQGNGYTF. CDR3 DNA: TGTGCTGCGGGACAGGGAAATGGCTACACCTTC.

The CDR3, as DNA: TGTGCCAGCAGTGAAAGGCCAGCGGGGGGGAACGGGGAGCTGTTTTTT. Translated, it gives CASSERPAGGNGELFF. V gene TRBV2 combines with J gene TRBJ2-2; 10 positions agree with TRBD2. Germline loops: CDR1 SNHLY, CDR2 FYNNEI. With V trimmed by 2 bases and J by 7 bases, 7 bases remained unmatched. CDR3 length: 16 residues.

This clone was detected only once. The rearrangement uses TRBV14 and TRBJ2-3, with 7 bases that match TRBD2. CDR1 and CDR2 from the germline V gene are SGHDN and FVKESK. The CDR3 consists of 16 residues. The V segment lost 0 bases and the J segment 1 base; nucleotides outside the gene matches: 4. CDR3 region: CASSQEGGEGTDTQYF. In DNA, the CDR3 is TGTGCCAGCAGCCAAGAGGGGGGGGAAGGCACAGATACGCAGTATTTT.

The rearrangement links TRBV5-6 to TRBJ2-1; D is uncertain. The CDR3 extends over 15 amino acids. V lost 0 bases, J lost 5 bases, and 12 bases lay in between. CDR1 and CDR2 (germline): SGHDT, YYEEEE. The CDR3 sequence: CASSLGANSHNEQFF. CDR3 DNA sequence: TGTGCCAGCAGCTTGGGAGCAAACAGCCACAATGAGCAGTTCTTC.